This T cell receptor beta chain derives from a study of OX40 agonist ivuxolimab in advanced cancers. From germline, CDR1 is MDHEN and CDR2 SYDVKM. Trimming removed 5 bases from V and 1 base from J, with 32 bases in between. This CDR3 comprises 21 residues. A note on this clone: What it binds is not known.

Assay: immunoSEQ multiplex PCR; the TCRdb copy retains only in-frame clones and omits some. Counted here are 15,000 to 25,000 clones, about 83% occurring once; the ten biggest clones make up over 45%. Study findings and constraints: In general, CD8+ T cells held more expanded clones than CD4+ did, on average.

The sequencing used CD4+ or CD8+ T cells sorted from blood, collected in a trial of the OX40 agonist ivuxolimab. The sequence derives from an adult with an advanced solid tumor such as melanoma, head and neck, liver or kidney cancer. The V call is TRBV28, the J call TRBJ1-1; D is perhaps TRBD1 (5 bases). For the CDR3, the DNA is TGTGCCAGCAGTCAACCCGACCCTAACCTCATCGACTGGGACCAGAACACTGAAGCTTTCTTT. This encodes CASSQPDPNLIDWDQNTEAFF.